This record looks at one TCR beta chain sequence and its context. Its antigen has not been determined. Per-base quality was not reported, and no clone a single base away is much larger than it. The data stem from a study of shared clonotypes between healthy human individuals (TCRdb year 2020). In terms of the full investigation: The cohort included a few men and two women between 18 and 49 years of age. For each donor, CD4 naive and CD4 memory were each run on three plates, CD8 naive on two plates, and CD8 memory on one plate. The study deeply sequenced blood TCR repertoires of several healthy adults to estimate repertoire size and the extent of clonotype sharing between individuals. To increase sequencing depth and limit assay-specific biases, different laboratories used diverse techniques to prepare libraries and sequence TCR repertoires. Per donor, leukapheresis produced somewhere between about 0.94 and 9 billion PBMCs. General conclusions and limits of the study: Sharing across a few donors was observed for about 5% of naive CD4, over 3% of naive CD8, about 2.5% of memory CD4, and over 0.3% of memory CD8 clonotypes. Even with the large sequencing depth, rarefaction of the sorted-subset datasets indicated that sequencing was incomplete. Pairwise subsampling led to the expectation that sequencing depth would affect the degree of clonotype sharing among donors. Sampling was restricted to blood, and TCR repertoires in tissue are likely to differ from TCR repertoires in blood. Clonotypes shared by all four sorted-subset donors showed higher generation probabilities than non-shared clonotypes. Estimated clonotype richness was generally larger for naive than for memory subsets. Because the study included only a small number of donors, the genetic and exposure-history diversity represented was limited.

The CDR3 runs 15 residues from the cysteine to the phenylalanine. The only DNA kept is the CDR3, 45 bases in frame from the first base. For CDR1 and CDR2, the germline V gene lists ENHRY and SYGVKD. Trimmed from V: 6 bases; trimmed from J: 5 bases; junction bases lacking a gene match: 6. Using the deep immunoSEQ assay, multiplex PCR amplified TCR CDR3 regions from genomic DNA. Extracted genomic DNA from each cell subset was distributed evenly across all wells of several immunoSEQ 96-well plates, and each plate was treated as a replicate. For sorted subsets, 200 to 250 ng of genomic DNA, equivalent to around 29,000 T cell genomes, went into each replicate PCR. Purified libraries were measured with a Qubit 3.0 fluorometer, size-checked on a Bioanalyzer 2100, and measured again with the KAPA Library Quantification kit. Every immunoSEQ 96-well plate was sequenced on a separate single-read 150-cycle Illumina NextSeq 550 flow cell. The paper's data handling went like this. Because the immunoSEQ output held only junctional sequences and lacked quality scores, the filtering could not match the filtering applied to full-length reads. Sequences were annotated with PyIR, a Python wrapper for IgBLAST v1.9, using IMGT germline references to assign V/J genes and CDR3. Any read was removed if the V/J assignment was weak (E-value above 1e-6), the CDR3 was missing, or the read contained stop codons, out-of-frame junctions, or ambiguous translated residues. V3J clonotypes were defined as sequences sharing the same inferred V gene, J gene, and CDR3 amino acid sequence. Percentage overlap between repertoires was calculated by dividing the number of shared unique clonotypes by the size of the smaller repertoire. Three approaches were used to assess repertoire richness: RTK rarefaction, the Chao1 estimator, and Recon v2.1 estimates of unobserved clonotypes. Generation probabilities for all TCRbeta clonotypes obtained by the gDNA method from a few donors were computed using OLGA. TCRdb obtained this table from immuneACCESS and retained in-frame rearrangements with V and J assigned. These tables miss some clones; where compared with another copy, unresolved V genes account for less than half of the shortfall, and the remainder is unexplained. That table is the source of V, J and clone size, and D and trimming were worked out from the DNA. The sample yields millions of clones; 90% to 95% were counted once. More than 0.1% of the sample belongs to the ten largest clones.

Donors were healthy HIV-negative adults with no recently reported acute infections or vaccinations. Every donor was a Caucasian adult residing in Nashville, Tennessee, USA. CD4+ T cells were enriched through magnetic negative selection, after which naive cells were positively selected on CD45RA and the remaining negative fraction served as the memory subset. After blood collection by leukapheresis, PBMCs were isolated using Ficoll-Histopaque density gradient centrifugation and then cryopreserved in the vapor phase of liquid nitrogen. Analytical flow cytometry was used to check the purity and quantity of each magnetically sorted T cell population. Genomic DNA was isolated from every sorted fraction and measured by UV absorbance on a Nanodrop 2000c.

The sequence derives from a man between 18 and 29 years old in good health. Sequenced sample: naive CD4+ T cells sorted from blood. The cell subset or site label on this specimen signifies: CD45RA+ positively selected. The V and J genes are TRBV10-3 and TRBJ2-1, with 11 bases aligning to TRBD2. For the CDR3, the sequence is CAIRALAGADNEQFF. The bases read TGTGCCATCAGGGCACTAGCGGGGGCTGACAATGAGCAGTTCTTC.